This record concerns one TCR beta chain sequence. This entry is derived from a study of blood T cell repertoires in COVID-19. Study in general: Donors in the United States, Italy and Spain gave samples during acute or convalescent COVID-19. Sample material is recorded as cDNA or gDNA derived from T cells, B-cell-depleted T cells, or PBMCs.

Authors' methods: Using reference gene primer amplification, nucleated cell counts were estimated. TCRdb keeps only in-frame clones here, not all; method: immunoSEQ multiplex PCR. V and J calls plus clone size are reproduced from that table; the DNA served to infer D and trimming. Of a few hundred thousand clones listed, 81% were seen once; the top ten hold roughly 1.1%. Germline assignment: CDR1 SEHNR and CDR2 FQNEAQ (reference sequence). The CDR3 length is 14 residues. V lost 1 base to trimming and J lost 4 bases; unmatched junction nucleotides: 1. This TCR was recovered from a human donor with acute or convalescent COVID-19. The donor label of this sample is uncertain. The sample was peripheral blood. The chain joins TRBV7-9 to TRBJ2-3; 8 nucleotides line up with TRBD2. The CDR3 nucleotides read TGTGCCAGCAGCTTAGGGACTAGCCCAGATACGCAGTATTTT. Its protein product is CASSLGTSPDTQYF.